The sequence of this T cell receptor (beta chain) was determined in a study of blood T cells in healthy people across ages. A second PCR, run for about 7 to 11 cycles, used a sample-barcoded 5' primer plus a J-beta primer mix. TCRdb re-derived calls from the 5' RACE reads in MiXCR, one entry per CDR3 protein. The sample lists 1.5 million to 2 million distinct CDR3 sequences, roughly 32% seen once, with roughly 12% in the top ten. In germline, CDR1 is LNHDA, CDR2 SQIVND (reference sequence). The CDR3 has 14 amino acids. The V gene lost 5 bases and the J gene lost 5 bases, with 15 bases spanning the gap.

This TCR was recovered from a woman aged 25 to 39 in good health. The chain has TRBV19 and TRBJ2-5; maybe TRBD2 (7 bases). Sequencing input: blood. The CDR3 protein is CASSVGGPTETQYF. The CDR3 region has the DNA TGTGCCAGTAGTGTGGGGGGGCCGACGGAGACCCAGTACTTC.